This T cell receptor beta chain was recovered during a study of blood T cell repertoires in COVID-19. Original data processing: Amplifying reference gene primers gave estimates of nucleated cell counts. TCRdb's copy holds only in-frame clones and misses some; the assay was immunoSEQ multiplex PCR. V and J calls and clone size follow that table, whereas D and trimming were derived from the DNA. The sample has around 60,000 clones, about 86% seen once; the top ten hold 1.2%. The CDR3 covers 16 residues. Trimming took 5 bases from V and 6 from J, leaving 18 bases between them. CDR1 and CDR2 (germline): SGHKS, YYEKEE (reference sequence).

The sequence derives from a man in his forties with acute or convalescent COVID-19. The sequencing input was peripheral blood. The chain joins TRBV5-5 to TRBJ1-6, with D tentatively TRBD1 (6 bases). CDR3 in DNA: TGTGCCAGCAGTATCCAGGGGTCCGGGCCTAATTCACCCCTCCACTTT. This gives the protein CASSIQGSGPNSPLHF.